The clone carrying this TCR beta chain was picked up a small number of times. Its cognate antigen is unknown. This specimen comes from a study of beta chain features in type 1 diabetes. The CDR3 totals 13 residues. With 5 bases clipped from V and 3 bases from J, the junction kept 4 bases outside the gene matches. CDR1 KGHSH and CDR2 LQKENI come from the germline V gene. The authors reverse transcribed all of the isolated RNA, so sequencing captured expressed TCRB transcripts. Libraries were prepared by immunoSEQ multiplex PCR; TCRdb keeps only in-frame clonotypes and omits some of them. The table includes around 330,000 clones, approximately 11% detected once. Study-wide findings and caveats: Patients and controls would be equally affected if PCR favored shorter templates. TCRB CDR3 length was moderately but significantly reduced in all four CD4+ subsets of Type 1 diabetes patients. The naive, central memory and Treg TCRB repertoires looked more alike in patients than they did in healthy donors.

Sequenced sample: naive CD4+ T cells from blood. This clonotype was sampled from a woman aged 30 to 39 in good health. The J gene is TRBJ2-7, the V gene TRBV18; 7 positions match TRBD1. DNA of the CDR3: TGTGCCAGCTCAGCCGGGACAGACTACGAGCAGTACTTC. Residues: CASSAGTDYEQYF.